A selection of T cell receptor beta chains follows, all from one sample in a study of blood T cell repertoires in COVID-19. The assay was immunoSEQ multiplex PCR, and TCRdb's table has in-frame clones only and misses some. The sample lists about 55,000 clones; more than 70% were seen once. The sequenced sample was peripheral blood. Receptors were obtained from a man aged 60 to 69 with active COVID-19. Both conserved end residues are trimmed from each CDR3. Each record gives: CDR3 protein, clone size, J gene, V gene. A row's size may be missing; if present it is once, few, many or a size class.

cdr3_aa: ASSLSGFYEQY; clone_size: -; j_call: TRBJ2-7; v_call: TRBV6-6
cdr3_aa: ARSLAARGTSGRKERADTQY; clone_size: -; j_call: TRBJ2-3; v_call: TRBV5-3
cdr3_aa: ASSPTASGGEQY; clone_size: few; j_call: TRBJ2-7; v_call: TRBV27
cdr3_aa: ASSFQGPTYEQY; clone_size: -; j_call: TRBJ2-7; v_call: TRBV7-9
cdr3_aa: ASSPRAPQPQH; clone_size: few; j_call: TRBJ1-5; v_call: TRBV2
cdr3_aa: ASSVTGGNYEQY; clone_size: -; j_call: TRBJ2-7; v_call: TRBV19
cdr3_aa: ASSLSGNADTQY; clone_size: few; j_call: TRBJ2-3; v_call: TRBV7-2
cdr3_aa: ASSLRDRGHEQY; clone_size: -; j_call: TRBJ2-7; v_call: TRBV7-9
cdr3_aa: ASTPAGGLGTGELF; clone_size: -; j_call: TRBJ2-2; v_call: TRBV5-1
cdr3_aa: ASSLWRSDEQY; clone_size: -; j_call: TRBJ2-7; v_call: TRBV7-2
cdr3_aa: ASSQDSSGRVADTQY; clone_size: -; j_call: TRBJ2-3; v_call: TRBV14
cdr3_aa: ASSSGQGLQPQH; clone_size: few; j_call: TRBJ1-5; v_call: TRBV5-1
cdr3_aa: ASSIGTEEKLF; clone_size: once; j_call: TRBJ1-4; v_call: TRBV5-6
cdr3_aa: ASSEGRPADTQY; clone_size: -; j_call: TRBJ2-3; v_call: TRBV2
cdr3_aa: ASSRTGGREQY; clone_size: -; j_call: TRBJ2-7; v_call: TRBV18
cdr3_aa: ASSAGGGLTDTQY; clone_size: once; j_call: TRBJ2-3; v_call: TRBV11-2
cdr3_aa: ASSLGIAGGPPGNEQF; clone_size: -; j_call: TRBJ2-1; v_call: TRBV7-8
cdr3_aa: ASRQDRATEAF; clone_size: -; j_call: TRBJ1-1; v_call: TRBV6-8
cdr3_aa: AISELGTGISTDTQY; clone_size: few; j_call: TRBJ2-3; v_call: TRBV10-3
cdr3_aa: ASSAGLAGLETQY; clone_size: -; j_call: TRBJ2-5; v_call: TRBV11-2
cdr3_aa: AISDGLARYEQY; clone_size: -; j_call: TRBJ2-7; v_call: TRBV10-3
cdr3_aa: ATSSNIGDSPLH; clone_size: -; j_call: TRBJ1-6; v_call: TRBV15
cdr3_aa: ASSSPERRETQY; clone_size: -; j_call: TRBJ2-5; v_call: TRBV27